Listed below are T cell receptor beta chains from one sample, sequenced in a study of Tregs in tolerant kidney transplant recipients. Assay used: immunoSEQ multiplex PCR; TCRdb lists only in-frame clones, some missing. The data hold some 70,000 clones, with roughly 89% observed a single time. The sequenced sample was CD4+ T cells from blood. Source of these receptors: a human donor in good health. CDR3s include the opening cysteine and the closing phenylalanine or tryptophan. Fields, in order: J gene, V gene, D gene, clone size, CDR3 DNA, CDR3 protein. D genes are given only for firm matches. For some rows the clone size is stated as once, few or many, or as a class when expanded; others skip it.

J: TRBJ1-2
V: TRBV18
D: NA
size: NA
DNA: TGTGCCAGCGCAACTCTCGGGACGGACTATGGCTACACCTTC
CDR3: CASATLGTDYGYTF

J: TRBJ1-3
V: TRBV10-1
D: TRBD1
size: NA
DNA: TGCGCCAGCAGTGATTCCCGCAGGGGGAGAAACACCATATATTTT
CDR3: CASSDSRRGRNTIYF

J: TRBJ1-2
V: TRBV11-3
D: NA
size: NA
DNA: TGTGCCAGCAGCTTAGCTTGGGGGAACTATGGCTACACCTTC
CDR3: CASSLAWGNYGYTF

J: TRBJ1-1
V: TRBV27
D: NA
size: NA
DNA: TGTGCCAGCAGTTTAGCACCCATGAACACTGAAGCTTTCTTT
CDR3: CASSLAPMNTEAFF

J: TRBJ1-1
V: TRBV11-3
D: NA
size: NA
DNA: TGTGCCAGCAGCTTAGGGCCAGTTGGGACTGAAGCTTTCTTT
CDR3: CASSLGPVGTEAFF

J: TRBJ2-1
V: TRBV7-8
D: TRBD2
size: few
DNA: TGTGCCAGCAGACCGGGACTAGCGGGTAAGAACAATGAGCAGTTCTTC
CDR3: CASRPGLAGKNNEQFF

J: TRBJ2-3
V: TRBV7-9
D: TRBD2
size: NA
DNA: TGTGCCAGCAGCTTACACAGAACTAGCGGGAGGTTATATTTT
CDR3: CASSLHRTSGRLYF

J: TRBJ1-4
V: TRBV7-2
D: TRBD1
size: few
DNA: TGTGCCAGCAGCCCGGACAGGGGGTTTGAAAAACTGTTTTTT
CDR3: CASSPDRGFEKLFF

J: TRBJ2-5
V: TRBV4-2
D: TRBD1
size: NA
DNA: TGTGCCAGCAGCCAAGGAGGGGGCCGGGAGACCCAGTACTTC
CDR3: CASSQGGGRETQYF

J: TRBJ2-1
V: TRBV27
D: NA
size: once
DNA: TGTGCCAGCAGTTTCCATCGAAAGGGGGGGTACAATGAGCAGTTCTTC
CDR3: CASSFHRKGGYNEQFF

J: TRBJ1-1
V: TRBV5-4
D: TRBD1
size: NA
DNA: TGTGCCAGCTCTGTACAGGGGGCAGTGAACACTGAAGCTTTCTTT
CDR3: CASSVQGAVNTEAFF

J: TRBJ2-7
V: TRBV10-3
D: NA
size: NA
DNA: TGTGCCATCAGTGAGTTCGACGCCGAGCAGTACTTC
CDR3: CAISEFDAEQYF

J: TRBJ1-2
V: TRBV29-1
D: NA
size: NA
DNA: TGCAGCGTTGTGGGAGTGGAGGGTAGAGGTAACTATGGCTACACCTTC
CDR3: CSVVGVEGRGNYGYTF

J: TRBJ2-5
V: TRBV30
D: NA
size: NA
DNA: TGTGCCTGGAGTGAAGAGACCCAGTACTTC
CDR3: CAWSEETQYF

J: TRBJ2-7
V: TRBV10-1
D: TRBD2
size: NA
DNA: TGCGCCAGCCCAGGGACTAGCTACGAGCAGTACTTC
CDR3: CASPGTSYEQYF

J: TRBJ1-4
V: TRBV5-6
D: NA
size: NA
DNA: TGTGCCAGCAGCCTGGGGGGGAGAAATGAAAAACTGTTTTTT
CDR3: CASSLGGRNEKLFF

J: TRBJ2-2
V: TRBV18
D: NA
size: few
DNA: TGTGCCAGCTCACCCCAACGTACCGGGGAGCTGTTTTTT
CDR3: CASSPQRTGELFF

J: TRBJ2-2
V: TRBV11-2
D: NA
size: NA
DNA: TGTGCCAGCAGCTTAGTGGGGTCCACCGGGGAGCTGTTTTTT
CDR3: CASSLVGSTGELFF

J: TRBJ1-1
V: TRBV27
D: NA
size: NA
DNA: TGTGCCAGCAGTGCCATAGACTTGAACACTGAAGCTTTCTTT
CDR3: CASSAIDLNTEAFF

J: TRBJ2-1
V: TRBV29-1
D: NA
size: NA
DNA: TGCAGCGTGATAGGGAGCTCCTACAATGAGCAGTTCTTC
CDR3: CSVIGSSYNEQFF

J: TRBJ2-4
V: TRBV4-3
D: NA
size: once
DNA: TGCGCCAGCAGCCAAGTCTCACGAGGGGAAAACATTCAGTACTTC
CDR3: CASSQVSRGENIQYF

J: TRBJ1-2
V: TRBV5-1
D: TRBD1
size: NA
DNA: TGCGCCAGCAGCCCCGGGACAGGGGGCACGGGCTACACCTTC
CDR3: CASSPGTGGTGYTF

J: TRBJ1-5
V: TRBV6-6
D: TRBD1
size: NA
DNA: TGTGCCAGCAGTTACTGGACAGGGCCAAGCAATCAGCCCCAGCATTTT
CDR3: CASSYWTGPSNQPQHF

J: TRBJ2-2
V: TRBV5-5
D: NA
size: NA
DNA: TGTGCCAGCAGCTTTCAGATCCACGGGGAGCTGTTTTTT
CDR3: CASSFQIHGELFF

J: TRBJ2-3
V: TRBV18
D: TRBD2
size: NA
DNA: TGTGCCAGCTCACCCGATAAACTAGCGGGTACAGATACGCAGTATTTT
CDR3: CASSPDKLAGTDTQYF

J: TRBJ2-2
V: TRBV4-2
D: NA
size: NA
DNA: TGTGCCAGCAGCCGGGGGACGGCCCAGAACACCGGGGAGCTGTTTTTT
CDR3: CASSRGTAQNTGELFF

J: TRBJ1-1
V: TRBV19
D: NA
size: once
DNA: TGTGCCAGTAGCTCTGTCGGGGGATTTACTGAAGCTTTCTTT
CDR3: CASSSVGGFTEAFF

J: TRBJ2-2
V: TRBV7-6
D: TRBD1
size: NA
DNA: TGTGCCAGCAGCCCTTATCTGACAGGGGGAATCACCGGGGAGCTGTTTTTT
CDR3: CASSPYLTGGITGELFF

J: TRBJ2-1
V: TRBV5-1
D: TRBD1
size: few
DNA: TGCGCCAGCAGCTTGGGCCGGGCATACGGGACAGGGGGCAATGAGCAGTTCTTC
CDR3: CASSLGRAYGTGGNEQFF

J: TRBJ1-5
V: TRBV18
D: TRBD1
size: NA
DNA: TGTGCCAGCTCACCGTATACAGGGGAAAATCAGCCCCAGCATTTT
CDR3: CASSPYTGENQPQHF

J: TRBJ2-3
V: TRBV6-1
D: NA
size: NA
DNA: TGTGCCAGCAGTCCAACTAGCATAGACGTAGATACGCAGTATTTT
CDR3: CASSPTSIDVDTQYF

J: TRBJ2-1
V: TRBV7-2
D: TRBD2
size: NA
DNA: TGTGCCAGCAGCTTAGCTAGCGGGGGTTACAATGAGCAGTTCTTC
CDR3: CASSLASGGYNEQFF

J: TRBJ2-5
V: TRBV7-2
D: NA
size: NA
DNA: TGTGCCAGCAGCCTGGACTCAGACTCGACCCAGTACTTC
CDR3: CASSLDSDSTQYF

J: TRBJ2-7
V: TRBV7-2
D: TRBD2
size: NA
DNA: TGTGCCAGCAGCTTATACGGGACTAGCGGGGGGGCCGCCGAGCAGTACTTC
CDR3: CASSLYGTSGGAAEQYF

J: TRBJ2-4
V: TRBV7-9
D: TRBD1
size: NA
DNA: TGTGCCAGCAGCTTTTCTTCCGGGACAGGGGGCGTCATTCAGTACTTC
CDR3: CASSFSSGTGGVIQYF

J: TRBJ1-2
V: TRBV18
D: NA
size: NA
DNA: TGTGCCAGCTCACCACCGTCGGTCTATGGCTACACCTTC
CDR3: CASSPPSVYGYTF

J: TRBJ2-1
V: TRBV11-2
D: TRBD2
size: NA
DNA: TGTGCCAGCAGCCCGCTAGCGGGACAATACAATGAGCAGTTCTTC
CDR3: CASSPLAGQYNEQFF

J: TRBJ2-1
V: TRBV11-2
D: NA
size: NA
DNA: TGTGCCATCGGGAGCTCCTACAATGAGCAGTTCTTC
CDR3: CAIGSSYNEQFF

J: TRBJ2-3
V: TRBV13
D: TRBD2
size: NA
DNA: TGTGCCAGCAGCTTAAGACGGGAGGGCCGAGATACGCAGTATTTT
CDR3: CASSLRREGRDTQYF

J: TRBJ2-5
V: TRBV30
D: NA
size: many
DNA: TGTGCCTGGAGTACGGGCCAGGCGATACAAGAGACCCAGTACTTC
CDR3: CAWSTGQAIQETQYF

J: TRBJ2-7
V: TRBV4-2
D: NA
size: NA
DNA: TGTGCCAGCAGCCAAGAATTTGATGTCAGGTACGAGCAGTACTTC
CDR3: CASSQEFDVRYEQYF

J: TRBJ2-7
V: TRBV18
D: TRBD1
size: NA
DNA: TGTGCCAGCTCCCCGAGCAGGACAGGGTGGAGTCCTACCTACGAGCAGTACTTC
CDR3: CASSPSRTGWSPTYEQYF

J: TRBJ1-1
V: TRBV7-9
D: NA
size: NA
DNA: TGTGCCAGCAGCCAAGCGGGGGGGGCGGAAGCTTTCTTT
CDR3: CASSQAGGAEAFF

J: TRBJ1-1
V: TRBV19
D: NA
size: NA
DNA: TGTGCCAGTAGGGATACAGGGATGGGTACTGAAGCTTTCTTT
CDR3: CASRDTGMGTEAFF

J: TRBJ2-7
V: TRBV5-1
D: TRBD2
size: NA
DNA: TGCGCCAGCAGCTTCCTGAGTAGCGGGAGGCCTTGGGACGAGCAGTACTTC
CDR3: CASSFLSSGRPWDEQYF

J: TRBJ2-3
V: TRBV5-6
D: NA
size: NA
DNA: TGTGCCAGCAGCGGGGGGAGAGGAGATACGCAGTATTTT
CDR3: CASSGGRGDTQYF

J: TRBJ2-7
V: TRBV30
D: NA
size: once
DNA: TGTGCCTGGAGTGTAAGACTCACTTCCTACGAGCAGTACTTC
CDR3: CAWSVRLTSYEQYF

J: TRBJ2-7
V: TRBV5-4
D: NA
size: NA
DNA: TGTGCCAGCAGCTACGACAGTTACGAGCAGTACTTC
CDR3: CASSYDSYEQYF

J: TRBJ2-1
V: TRBV9
D: TRBD2
size: NA
DNA: TGTGCCAGCAGCATATCCGGGACTAGCATGATGAGCTCCTACAATGAGCAGTTCTTC
CDR3: CASSISGTSMMSSYNEQFF